The subject of this entry is one T cell receptor beta chain. Its antigen is currently unknown. This entry comes from a study of CD4+ T cells in melanoma. Study-wide results and limits: A reported correlation linked neoantigen-specific CD4+ T cells to CD8+, macrophage and B cell function. In melanoma, neoantigen-specific CD4+ T cells reportedly differed in differentiation state.

Germline loops: CDR1 MNHEY, CDR2 SVGAGI. V was shortened by 6 bases and J by 0 bases, with 12 bases between the two germline ends. This CDR3 is built from 15 residues. Sequenced by immunoSEQ multiplex PCR; TCRdb stores in-frame clones only, minus some. This table holds approximately 16,000 clones, about 66% found once. The chain links TRBV6-5 to TRBJ1-5; TRBD1 is a possible D gene (5 bases). The origin of this receptor is a human donor with melanoma. Sequencing was carried out using cells from a culture (not recorded whether cultured in vitro). CDR3 in amino acids: CASRDEGHSNQPQHF. The CDR3 region has the DNA TGTGCCAGCAGGGACGAGGGGCATAGCAATCAGCCCCAGCATTTT.